This entry lists 28 T cell receptor beta chains sequenced from one sample in a study of blood T cell repertoires in COVID-19. Assay: immunoSEQ multiplex PCR; the TCRdb copy retains only in-frame clones and omits some. The table shows some 160,000 clones, with 78% occurring only once. The source material was peripheral blood. These receptors all stem from a woman of 80 years or more with acute or convalescent COVID-19.

The chain has TRBV3-1 (or the pseudogene TRBV3-2) and TRBJ2-2, with D maybe TRBD1 (6 bases). V was shortened by 8 bases and J by 1 base, with 8 bases between the two germline ends. The CDR3 runs to 13 residues. Germline CDR1 is LGHDT and CDR2 is YNNKEL (reference sequence). The CDR3 sequence is CASLRGNTGELFF. In nucleotides, the CDR3 is TGTGCCAGCCTCAGGGGGAACACCGGGGAGCTGTTTTTT.

A note on this clone: At the DNA level, this CDR3 is encoded by other sequences in the same sample as well. The chain's CDR3 is CASSLAGDTEAFF. The CDR3 DNA reads as TGCGCCAGCAGCTTAGCGGGGGACACTGAAGCTTTCTTT. V and J are TRBV5-1 and TRBJ1-1; maybe TRBD1 (5 bases). Deletions cut 2 bases from V and 3 bases from J, with 8 bases between. CDR3 length: 13 residues. Germline CDR1 SGHRS, CDR2 YFSETQ.

In DNA, the CDR3 is TGTGCCACCCAGGGTGCTGGAAACACCATATATTTT. Protein product: CATQGAGNTIYF. The V gene is TRBV24-1, the J gene TRBJ1-3; possibly TRBD1 for D (5 bases). Trimming stripped 9 bases from V and 2 bases from J, with 7 bases between. This CDR3 comprises 12 residues. Looked up from germline, CDR1 is KGHDR and CDR2 is SFDVKD.

This clone was counted once. The genes are TRBV27 and TRBJ2-5; D may be TRBD2 (6 bases). The CDR3 consists of 15 residues. The V gene's germline CDR1 is MNHEY and CDR2 SMNVEV (reference sequence). V was cut by 6 bases and J by 2 bases, with 16 bases left in between. The CDR3 reads CASSPLTGAQETQYF. The CDR3 DNA reads as TGTGCCAGCAGCCCTCTCACGGGAGCACAAGAGACCCAGTACTTC.

This rearrangement joins TRBV5-4 to TRBJ2-1; 11 nucleotides match TRBD1. This CDR3 has 15 residues. Germline CDR1 and CDR2: SGHNT and YYREEE (reference sequence). Germline trimming cut 4 bases from V and 4 bases from J; bases unmatched to any gene: 4. CDR3 loop: CASSGRDRGYNEQFF. CDR3 coding DNA: TGTGCCAGCAGCGGCCGGGACAGGGGGTACAATGAGCAGTTCTTC.

V gene TRBV5-1 combines with J gene TRBJ2-1; a weak D match, TRBD1 (5 bases). This CDR3 is 18 amino acids long. Trimming left V 4 bases short and J 0 bases short, with 20 bases between. In germline, CDR1 is SGHRS, CDR2 YFSETQ. Written as DNA, the CDR3 is TGCGCCAGCAGCAGCAGCTTGGGTAGCAGGGCCTCCTACAATGAGCAGTTCTTC. As protein: CASSSSLGSRASYNEQFF.

This clone was picked up one time. The rearrangement joins TRBV2 to TRBJ2-3, with 7 bases identical to TRBD2. V lost 9 bases to trimming and J lost 3 bases; unmatched junction nucleotides: 6. Per the germline V gene, CDR1 is SNHLY and CDR2 is FYNNEI. The CDR3 runs to 13 residues. The CDR3 sequence is CASGLEGTDTQYF. The CDR3 DNA reads TGTGCCAGTGGACTAGAGGGAACAGATACGCAGTATTTT. The full variable domain, completed using reference TRBV2 and TRBJ2-3, is EPEVTQTPSHQVTQMGQEVILRCVPISNHLYFYWYRQILGQKVEFLVSFYNNEISEKSEIFDDQFSVERPDGSNFTLKIRSTKLEDSAMYFCASGLEGTDTQYFGPGTRLTVL.

This chain uses TRBV18 with TRBJ1-1, with D perhaps matching TRBD1 (6 bases). Germline CDR1 reads KGHSH; CDR2 reads LQKENI. The V end lost 3 bases, the J end lost 1 base, and 12 bases lay between the germline ends. The CDR3 runs 15 residues. CDR3 residues: CASSPYETGNTEAFF. CDR3 sequence (DNA): TGTGCCAGCTCACCCTATGAGACAGGGAACACTGAAGCTTTCTTT. The complete variable domain, with remaining parts taken from reference TRBV18 and TRBJ1-1, reads NAGVMQNPRHLVRRRGQEARLRCSPMKGHSHVYWYRQLPEEGLKFMVYLQKENIIDESGMPKERFSAEFPKEGPSILRIQQVVRGDSAAYFCASSPYETGNTEAFFGQGTRLTVV.

The V call is TRBV5-1, the J call TRBJ1-1; D gene uncertain. Germline lookup yields CDR1 SGHRS and CDR2 YFSETQ. The V end was cut by 0 bases, the J end by 3 bases, with 6 bases between. This CDR3 spans 13 amino acids. The CDR3 sequence: CASSLARYTEAFF. CDR3 bases: TGCGCCAGCAGCTTGGCCCGTTACACTGAAGCTTTCTTT.

This chain uses TRBV5-6 with TRBJ2-2; a weak D match, TRBD1 (6 bases). V lost 3 bases and J 3 bases, leaving 15 bases between the germline ends. CDR1 and CDR2 from the germline V gene are SGHDT and YYEEEE. This CDR3 region has 16 residues. This chain's CDR3 is CASSSWGTGYTGELFF. The CDR3 DNA reads TGTGCCAGCAGCTCCTGGGGCACAGGGTACACCGGGGAGCTGTTTTTT.

CDR3 nucleotide sequence: TGTGCCAGCAGTGGGGGGTTGGGGGGTTCCAATGGCTACACCTTC. Translated, it gives CASSGGLGGSNGYTF. The V call is TRBV28, the J call TRBJ1-2, with D tentatively TRBD1 (5 bases). The CDR3 covers 15 residues. V dropped 5 bases and J dropped 6 bases, with 19 bases sitting between them. The germline gives CDR1 MDHEN, CDR2 SYDVKM.

This clone was seen ten or more times. The rearrangement joins TRBV5-5 to TRBJ2-7, with 7 bases matching TRBD1. Germline CDR1 and CDR2: SGHKS and YYEKEE (reference sequence). This CDR3 is 13 amino acids long. J lost 2 bases, V lost 2 bases, and 1 base had no gene match. CDR3 residues: CASSFQGAYEQYF. The CDR3 coding sequence is TGTGCCAGCAGCTTCCAGGGGGCCTACGAGCAGTACTTC.

The chain couples TRBV29-1 to TRBJ2-7; 9 bases fit TRBD2. V gave up 4 bases and J gave up 5 bases; unmatched junction bases: 6. This CDR3 contains 13 residues. From germline, CDR1 is SQVTM and CDR2 ANQGSEA. CDR3 DNA: TGCAGCGTTGGCAAGGCGGGGGGGAACGAGCAGTACTTC. Amino acid sequence: CSVGKAGGNEQYF.

This clone was picked up one time. The chain has TRBV7-8 and TRBJ2-1; D perhaps matches TRBD2 (5 bases). Between the trimmed V and J ends, which lost 5 bases and 7 bases, there was a span of 9 bases. CDR1 and CDR2 (germline): SGHVS, FQNEAQ. This CDR3 contains 12 residues. The chain's CDR3 is CASSGTGNEQFF. DNA of the CDR3: TGTGCCAGCAGCGGCACGGGGAATGAGCAGTTCTTC.

The rearrangement uses TRBV6-2 or TRBV6-3 and TRBJ2-2; D is uncertain. V was cut by 6 bases and J by 8 bases, with 7 bases left in between. The CDR3 is 11 amino acids. The germline V gene encodes CDR1 MNHEY and CDR2 SVGEGT. In nucleotides, the CDR3 is TGTGCCAGCAGCCCCAGGGGGGAGCTGTTTTTT. Translation gives CASSPRGELFF.

With respect to this clone: The same CDR3 also results from other DNA sequences found in this sample. The J gene is TRBJ1-3, the V gene TRBV6-5; a possible D gene is TRBD1 (6 bases). The V end lost 0 bases, the J end lost 4 bases, and 7 bases lay between the germline ends. CDR3 length equals 14 residues. Germline loops: CDR1 MNHEY, CDR2 SVGAGI. The CDR3: CASSYSGAGNTIYF. CDR3 DNA sequence: TGTGCCAGCAGTTACTCGGGGGCCGGAAACACCATATATTTT.

The chain joins TRBV28 to TRBJ1-5; 9 bases fit TRBD1. There are 15 residues in the CDR3. Trimming took 7 bases from V and 6 from J; bases not matched to a gene: 10. From germline, CDR1 is MDHEN and CDR2 SYDVKM. The CDR3 sequence: CASNQAGTGRQPQHF. CDR3 DNA: TGTGCCAGCAACCAAGCCGGGACAGGGCGTCAGCCCCAGCATTTT.

The chain carries TRBV7-2 and TRBJ2-7, with 7 bases matching TRBD1. The germline V gene encodes CDR1 SGHTA and CDR2 FQGNSA. The CDR3 sequence is 14 residues long. The V segment lost 4 bases and the J segment 5 bases; nucleotides outside the gene matches: 8. In DNA form, the CDR3 reads TGTGCCAGCAGCTCAACTAGACAGGGCCACGAGCAGTACTTC. Its translation: CASSSTRQGHEQYF.

The V call is TRBV28, the J call TRBJ2-2, with 9 bases that match TRBD1. The V segment lost 6 bases and the J segment 8 bases; nucleotides outside the gene matches: 10. The CDR3 extends over 15 amino acids. Germline CDR1 MDHEN, CDR2 SYDVKM. CDR3 sequence: CASSTGTGMYGELFF. The CDR3 coding sequence is TGTGCCAGCAGCACCGGGACAGGGATGTATGGGGAGCTGTTTTTT. Based on the CDR3 plus reference TRBV28 and TRBJ2-2, the full variable domain is DVKVTQSSRYLVKRTGEKVFLECVQDMDHENMFWYRQDPGLGLRLIYFSYDVKMKEKGDIPEGYSVSREKKERFSLILESASTNQTSMYLCASSTGTGMYGELFFGEGSRLTVL.

In regard to this clone: One end of the junction fails to match germline, which may point to a read error. The rearrangement uses TRBV4-1 and TRBJ2-2; D is perhaps TRBD1 (7 bases). CDR3 length equals 17 residues. CDR1 and CDR2 from the germline V gene are MGHRA and YSYEKL. DNA of the CDR3: TGCGCCCGCAGCCGCCGCAGGGGGGAATTGGGTGCCGGGGAGCTGTTTTTT. It yields the protein CARSRRRGELGAGELFF.

J is TRBJ1-1 and V is TRBV28; unclear D gene. The CDR3 runs to 15 residues. Germline V CDR1 and CDR2: MDHEN, SYDVKM. V was cut by 5 bases and J by 1 base, with 14 bases left in between. The CDR3 nucleotides are TGTGCCAGCAGTCTAGACCTCCGGGAGAACACTGAAGCTTTCTTT. Translated, it gives CASSLDLRENTEAFF.

In its sample, this clone was seen a few times. This rearrangement joins TRBV2 to TRBJ2-7; 9 nucleotides agree with TRBD1. This CDR3 has 13 residues. Trimming at V came to 6 bases and at J to 7 bases, leaving 7 bases not matched to a gene. Germline lookup yields CDR1 SNHLY and CDR2 FYNNEI. The CDR3 DNA follows: TGTGCCAGCAGCGACAGGGGGTTTAAAGAGCAGTACTTC. Translated, it gives CASSDRGFKEQYF.

The rearrangement links TRBV15 to TRBJ2-1; 7 bases agree with TRBD2. The V gene end was trimmed by 1 base and the J gene end by 3 bases; junction bases not matched to a gene: 6. CDR3 size: 16 residues. CDR1 LNHNV and CDR2 YYDKDF come from the germline V gene (reference sequence). CDR3 protein: CATSRGTSNFYNEQFF. CDR3 nucleotide sequence: TGTGCCACCAGCAGAGGGACTAGTAATTTCTACAATGAGCAGTTCTTC.

This chain uses TRBV12-5 with TRBJ2-3, with TRBD2 matching 9 bases. After removal of 0 bases from V and 4 bases from J, the junction contained 5 bases not matched to a gene. CDR1 is LGHNT, CDR2 FRNRAP, per germline. The CDR3 spans 16 residues. The chain's CDR3 is CASGLVPSGTSDTQYF. In DNA form, the CDR3 reads TGTGCTAGTGGTTTGGTGCCTAGCGGGACTTCAGATACGCAGTATTTT.

The gene calls are TRBV7-2 and TRBJ1-6; maybe TRBD1 (5 bases). Germline lookup yields CDR1 SGHTA and CDR2 FQGNSA. This CDR3 contains 18 residues. V dropped 5 bases and J dropped 5 bases, with 22 bases sitting between them. This CDR3 is CASSPRAQGWGDNSPLHF. CDR3 nucleotides: TGTGCCAGCAGCCCCCGGGCCCAGGGTTGGGGTGATAATTCACCCCTCCACTTT.

The chain has TRBV15 and TRBJ2-3, with 11 nucleotides matching TRBD2. After removal of 1 base from V and 2 bases from J, the junction contained 2 bases not matched to a gene. Germline loops: CDR1 LNHNV, CDR2 YYDKDF (reference sequence). This CDR3 spans 16 amino acids. The CDR3 nucleotides are TGTGCCACCAGCAGAGGGACTAGCGGGCTCACAGATACGCAGTATTTT. It specifies CATSRGTSGLTDTQYF.

This clone was found a few times. The CDR3: CASSLSWDTQYF. CDR3 nucleotides: TGTGCCAGCAGTCTATCGTGGGATACGCAGTATTTT. V gene TRBV12-3 or TRBV12-4 combines with J gene TRBJ2-3; unclear D gene. Trimming removed 5 bases from V and 6 bases from J, with 9 bases in between. The CDR3 totals 12 residues.

The rearrangement joins TRBV7-9 to TRBJ2-1; 10 nucleotides agree with TRBD2. The CDR3 runs to 14 residues. Losses at the gene ends were 5 bases for V and 8 bases for J; bases not matched to a gene: 6. Looked up from germline, CDR1 is SEHNR and CDR2 is FQNEAQ (reference sequence). The CDR3 DNA sequence: TGTGCCAGCAGCCTCCTAGCGGGAGTATATGAGCAGTTCTTC. Residues: CASSLLAGVYEQFF.